The 32 T cell receptor beta chains below come from one sample, sequenced in a study of T cells in Graves' hyperthyroidism and ophthalmopathy. The CDR3 regions of TCR beta were amplified from RNA transcripts. With the HTBI primer set, the TCR CDR3 went through a first round of RT-PCR. TCRdb ran MiXCR on the multiplex PCR reads and lists one entry per CDR3 protein. The repertoire has over 150,000 distinct CDR3 sequences, less than 20% of them found once; the top ten carry about half. Sequencing was performed on blood. The receptors stem from a woman aged 50 to 60 with Graves' hyperthyroidism.

The table lists this clonotype with many counts. The chain is built from TRBV27 and TRBJ2-3; the D gene is possibly TRBD2 (6 bases). Germline loops: CDR1 MNHEY, CDR2 SMNVEV (reference sequence). V was trimmed by 1 base and J by 4 bases, leaving 15 bases between them. The length of the CDR3 is 16 residues. CDR3 protein: CASSLFGGTGADTQYF. The CDR3 DNA is TGTGCCAGCAGTTTATTCGGCGGGACCGGTGCAGATACGCAGTATTTT.

The chain employs TRBV12-3 or TRBV12-4 and TRBJ2-1; 8 bases match TRBD1. After removal of 1 base from V and 15 bases from J, the junction contained 8 bases not matched to a gene. The CDR3 contains 13 residues. This chain's CDR3 is CASSLVGQGRTFF. The CDR3 nucleotides are TGTGCCAGCAGTTTAGTCGGACAGGGAAGAACGTTCTTC.

This clonotype was observed at least ten times. V and J are TRBV28 and TRBJ2-7; D remains unclear. Between the trimmed V and J ends, which lost 6 bases and 3 bases, there was a span of 9 bases. This CDR3 region has 12 residues. Germline CDR1 is MDHEN and CDR2 is SYDVKM. CDR3 in DNA: TGTGCCAGCAGCAGAGCCAGCTACGAGCAGTACTTC. Translating it yields CASSRASYEQYF. The complete variable domain, with remaining parts taken from reference TRBV28 and TRBJ2-7, reads DVKVTQSSRYLVKRTGEKVFLECVQDMDHENMFWYRQDPGLGLRLIYFSYDVKMKEKGDIPEGYSVSREKKERFSLILESASTNQTSMYLCASSRASYEQYFGPGTRLTVT.

The V and J genes are TRBV2 and TRBJ2-1; no clear D gene. Germline assignment: CDR1 SNHLY and CDR2 FYNNEI. The length of the CDR3 is 12 residues. V gave up 3 bases and J gave up 15 bases, with 15 bases separating them. CDR3 sequence: CASSDAGVGLFF. DNA of the CDR3: TGTGCCAGCAGTGACGCCGGAGTCGGTCTGTTCTTC.

In nucleotides, the CDR3 is TGTGCCAGCAGCCCATACGGGACTATCCCCGGGGAGCAGTTCTTC. It yields the protein CASSPYGTIPGEQFF. The chain employs TRBV7-2 and TRBJ2-1, with TRBD2 matching over 7 bases. The CDR3 contains 15 residues. V shed 5 bases and J 10 bases; nucleotides not matched to a gene: 14. CDR1 is SGHTA, CDR2 FQGNSA, per germline.

There are many counts of this clonotype. The chain carries TRBV27 and TRBJ2-3; D remains ambiguous. Germline assignment: CDR1 MNHEY and CDR2 SMNVEV (reference sequence). The CDR3 extends over 14 amino acids. Trimming cost V 7 bases and J 1 base, with 12 bases left between them. The CDR3 bases are TGTGCCAGCACCCCTGGCTGGGGCACAGATACGCAGTATTTT. This codes for CASTPGWGTDTQYF.

This clonotype has at least ten counts. This chain links TRBV3-1 with TRBJ2-3, with unresolved D. Germline CDR1 and CDR2: LGHDT and YNNKEL (reference sequence). This CDR3 has 13 amino acids. The V end was cut by 1 base, the J end by 6 bases, with 8 bases between. The CDR3 loop is CASSQGPDDTQYF. CDR3 nucleotide sequence: TGTGCCAGCAGCCAAGGGCCAGATGATACGCAGTATTTT.

This clonotype was seen more than once but under ten times. The rearrangement links TRBV6-1 to TRBJ2-1; weak D call: TRBD2 (7 bases). CDR3 length: 15 residues. Germline values: CDR1 MNHNS, CDR2 SASEGT. Trimming left V 6 bases short and J 7 bases short, with 19 bases between. The CDR3 region has the DNA TGTGCCAGCAGCGCATCTAAAGGGGGGGGGAATGAGCAGTTCTTC. It is translated as CASSASKGGGNEQFF.

At least ten counts were recorded for this clonotype. The chain employs TRBV2 and TRBJ2-3, with 9 bases matching TRBD1. V shed 6 bases and J 3 bases; nucleotides not matched to a gene: 7. CDR3 length: 15 amino acids. The germline V gene encodes CDR1 SNHLY and CDR2 FYNNEI. This CDR3 is CASSADRGITDTQYF. DNA of the CDR3: TGTGCCAGCAGCGCGGACAGGGGCATTACAGATACGCAGTATTTT. The variable domain in full, with the rest retrieved from reference TRBV2 and TRBJ2-3, is EPEVTQTPSHQVTQMGQEVILRCVPISNHLYFYWYRQILGQKVEFLVSFYNNEISEKSEIFDDQFSVERPDGSNFTLKIRSTKLEDSAMYFCASSADRGITDTQYFGPGTRLTVL.

In this sample, this clonotype turned up many times. The chain is built from TRBV30 and TRBJ2-1, with 13 bases fitting TRBD2. Per germline, CDR1 GTSNPN and CDR2 SVGIG (reference sequence). The V gene end was trimmed by 7 bases and the J gene end by 9 bases; junction bases not matched to a gene: 12. This CDR3 spans 15 amino acids. The CDR3: CASTGTSGILGEQFF. Written as DNA, the CDR3 is TGTGCCTCAACCGGGACTAGCGGGATTCTGGGTGAGCAGTTCTTC. Based on the CDR3 plus reference TRBV30 and TRBJ2-1, the full variable domain is SQTIHQWPATLVQPVGSPLSLECTVEGTSNPNLYWYRQAAGRGLQLLFYSVGIGQISSEVPQNLSASRPQDRQFILSSKKLLLSDSGFYLCASTGTSGILGEQFFGPGTRLTVL.

This clonotype was seen at least ten times. The chain combines TRBV5-5 with TRBJ2-7; no firm D call. Deletions cut 6 bases from V and 6 bases from J, with 10 bases between. Germline V lookup: CDR1 SGHKS, CDR2 YYEKEE (reference sequence). This CDR3 has 11 amino acids. The CDR3 coding sequence is TGTGCCAGCAACGACCAGTTCGAGCAGTACTTC. Protein sequence: CASNDQFEQYF.

This clonotype was seen repeatedly, ten times or more. The V gene is TRBV10-1, the J gene TRBJ2-1; 7 bases line up with TRBD2. Germline values: CDR1 WNHNN, CDR2 SYGVQD (reference sequence). The V segment lost 4 bases and the J segment 9 bases; nucleotides outside the gene matches: 3. The CDR3 is made up of 12 amino acids. The CDR3 is CASSGTSAEQFF. The CDR3 coding sequence is TGCGCCAGCAGTGGCACTAGCGCTGAGCAGTTCTTC.

This clonotype has at least ten counts. The CDR3 loop reads CASRTGDRVRTEAFF. The CDR3 bases are TGTGCCAGCAGAACCGGTGACAGGGTCCGGACTGAAGCTTTCTTT. The J gene is TRBJ1-1, the V gene TRBV28; 7 nucleotides align to TRBD1. V was clipped by 6 bases and J by 5 bases; unmatched bases: 12. The length of the CDR3 is 15 residues. The germline V gene encodes CDR1 MDHEN and CDR2 SYDVKM.

The rearrangement joins TRBV7-3 to TRBJ2-2; no definite D call. Germline lookup yields CDR1 SGHTA and CDR2 FQGTGA. This CDR3 region has 14 residues. Trimming took off 5 bases at V and 1 base at J, with 8 bases between the two ends. In DNA, the CDR3 is TGTGCCAGCAGCGCCCACATGAACACCGGGGAGCTGTTTTTT. Translating it yields CASSAHMNTGELFF.

In this sample, this clonotype turned up a few times. The rearrangement links TRBV19 to TRBJ2-2, with D maybe TRBD1 (5 bases). The V and J ends lost 5 bases and 6 bases respectively, with 10 bases between them. Germline-derived CDR1 and CDR2 are LNHDA and SQIVND (reference sequence). There are 13 residues in the CDR3. The CDR3 here is CASSSGWAGELFF. CDR3 bases: TGTGCCAGTAGTTCAGGGTGGGCCGGGGAGCTGTTTTTT.

V gene TRBV6-6 combines with J gene TRBJ2-3, with D unresolved. Deletions cut 0 bases from V and 1 base from J, with 14 bases between. CDR1 and CDR2 (germline): MNHNY, SVGAGI (reference sequence). This CDR3 has 17 residues. The CDR3 DNA follows: TGTGCCAGCAGTTACTCGAGTGGCCTTCGGGGCACAGATACGCAGTATTTT. Its protein is CASSYSSGLRGTDTQYF.

This clonotype was found many times. V is TRBV7-9 and J is TRBJ2-7; D is unclear. The CDR3 spans 13 residues. V was trimmed by 1 base and J by 3 bases, leaving 7 bases between them. The V gene's germline CDR1 is SEHNR and CDR2 FQNEAQ (reference sequence). For the CDR3, the DNA is TGTGCCAGCAGCTTAGACACATTCTACGAGCAGTACTTC. Its translation: CASSLDTFYEQYF.

This clonotype was recorded a few times. The V and J genes are TRBV20-1 and TRBJ2-3; TRBD2 matches at 11 bases. Trimming at V came to 2 bases and at J to 0 bases, leaving 19 bases not matched to a gene. Germline-derived CDR1 and CDR2 are DFQATT and SNEGSKA (reference sequence). CDR3 length equals 21 residues. The CDR3, as DNA: TGCAGTGCTAGAATTAGCGGGAGGGCGAGAACACCCCGTACTAGCACAGATACGCAGTATTTT. Its translation: CSARISGRARTPRTSTDTQYF.

The table lists this clonotype with a few counts. The chain carries TRBV6-5 and TRBJ1-1; D is undetermined. Per the germline V gene, CDR1 is MNHEY and CDR2 is SVGAGI. V lost 4 bases and J 0 bases, leaving 9 bases between the germline ends. The CDR3 length is 14 residues. CDR3 DNA sequence: TGTGCCAGCAGTTTGGCGACGGTGAACACTGAAGCTTTCTTT. It translates to CASSLATVNTEAFF.

As regards this clonotype: A read error may be the cause here, since a much bigger clone is one base away. The chain couples TRBV20-1 to TRBJ2-7; TRBD2 matches at 9 bases. Germline values: CDR1 DFQATT, CDR2 SNEGSKA (reference sequence). This CDR3 has 16 amino acids. The CDR3 DNA reads TGCAGTGCTAGAGATCCGACTAGCGGAGCCTCCCACGAGCAGTACTTC. This codes for CSARDPTSGASHEQYF.

This clonotype showed up many times. The chain joins TRBV2 to TRBJ2-6; weak D call: TRBD2 (6 bases). The V gene's germline CDR1 is SNHLY and CDR2 FYNNEI. This CDR3 spans 17 amino acids. V was cut by 6 bases and J by 1 base, with 16 bases left in between. The CDR3 sequence: CASRGRTRRSGANVLTF. The CDR3 coding sequence is TGTGCCAGCAGAGGGAGGACACGCCGTTCTGGGGCCAACGTCCTGACTTTC.

This clonotype was recorded a few times. The CDR3 nucleotides are TGTGCCAGCAGCCTCGCCGAGGGTAAAAACATTCAGTACTTC. Translation gives CASSLAEGKNIQYF. This chain uses TRBV7-9 with TRBJ2-4; D is possibly TRBD2 (5 bases). The CDR3 is 14 amino acids. V dropped 5 bases and J dropped 4 bases, with 12 bases sitting between them. Germline V lookup: CDR1 SEHNR, CDR2 FQNEAQ (reference sequence).

This chain uses TRBV24-1 with TRBJ2-1; D ambiguous. Germline V gene data show CDR1 as KGHDR and CDR2 as SFDVKD. This CDR3 is 15 amino acids long. V gave up 1 base and J gave up 4 bases, with 10 bases separating them. The CDR3 region has the DNA TGTGCCACCAGTGATTTCAGGAGCTCTTACAATGAGCAGTTCTTC. Translation gives CATSDFRSSYNEQFF.

This clonotype was seen repeatedly, ten times or more. This chain links TRBV24-1 with TRBJ2-5, with TRBD2 matching over 11 bases. Germline trimming cut 3 bases from V and 4 bases from J; bases unmatched to any gene: 12. The CDR3 extends over 18 amino acids. The germline V gene encodes CDR1 KGHDR and CDR2 SFDVKD. The CDR3 spells CATSDALLAGESRETQYF. CDR3 coding DNA: TGTGCCACCAGTGATGCCCTACTAGCGGGAGAGTCACGAGAGACCCAGTACTTC.

This clonotype was observed at least ten times. This sequence joins TRBV30 and TRBJ2-7, with a tentative D call TRBD1 (5 bases). CDR1 is GTSNPN, CDR2 SVGIG, per germline (reference sequence). This CDR3 contains 12 residues. V was pared by 8 bases and J by 4 bases, with 15 bases between. CDR3 in amino acids: CAVHKTAYEQYF. The CDR3 coding sequence is TGTGCCGTTCACAAGACAGCTTACGAGCAGTACTTC.

At least ten counts were recorded for this clonotype. The chain uses TRBV12-3 or TRBV12-4 and TRBJ2-1; 10 bases agree with TRBD1. The CDR3 consists of 15 residues. Trimming took 6 bases from V and 4 from J; bases not matched to a gene: 6. CDR3 nucleotides: TGTGCCAGCAGCCCGGGACAGGGGTTATACAATGAGCAGTTCTTC. This translates into CASSPGQGLYNEQFF.

Worth noting for this clonotype: Germline is not matched at one junction end, which may reflect a read error. This chain connects TRBV3-1 to TRBJ1-2, with D perhaps matching TRBD1 (6 bases). The germline gives CDR1 LGHDT, CDR2 YNNKEL (reference sequence). The CDR3 contains 11 residues. The CDR3, as DNA: TGTGCCAGCAGCCAAAAGGGGGGTATCGCCTTC. Translating it yields CASSQKGGIAF.

This clonotype has at least ten counts. V usage is TRBV11-3 and J usage is TRBJ2-7; D is possibly TRBD1 (5 bases). Trimming removed 0 bases from V and 6 bases from J, with 9 bases in between. This CDR3 is 13 amino acids long. Germline values: CDR1 SGHNT, CDR2 YENEEA. As DNA, the CDR3 is TGTGCCAGCAGCTTAGAGGGCAGGGTCGAGCAGTACTTC. It is translated as CASSLEGRVEQYF.

This chain uses TRBV6-1 with TRBJ2-1; the D is unclear. The CDR3 is made up of 13 amino acids. Between the trimmed V and J ends, which lost 3 bases and 9 bases, there was a span of 12 bases. The germline gives CDR1 MNHNS, CDR2 SASEGT. The CDR3 is CASSDKLRVEQFF. The CDR3 DNA follows: TGTGCCAGCAGTGACAAACTAAGGGTTGAGCAGTTCTTC.

The table lists this clonotype with many counts. The chain uses TRBV10-3 and TRBJ1-2, with TRBD1 matching 7 bases. The CDR3 runs 15 residues. Germline V gene lookup returns CDR1 ENHRY and CDR2 SYGVKD. The trim removed 5 bases at V and 4 bases at J, leaving 10 bases unmatched. The CDR3 loop is CAISIDRATLYGYTF. For the CDR3, the DNA is TGTGCCATCAGTATCGACAGGGCGACACTCTATGGCTACACCTTC.

The chain is built from TRBV11-3 and TRBJ2-1; D gene uncertain. This CDR3 contains 13 residues. V was trimmed by 1 base and J by 7 bases, leaving 8 bases between them. From germline, CDR1 is SGHNT and CDR2 YENEEA. The CDR3 here is CASSLAAGNEQFF. CDR3 bases: TGTGCCAGCAGCTTAGCAGCTGGGAATGAGCAGTTCTTC.

V is TRBV5-1 and J is TRBJ2-3, with 12 bases fitting TRBD2. From germline, CDR1 is SGHRS and CDR2 YFSETQ. Trimming cost V 4 bases and J 3 bases; bases outside gene matches: 6. This CDR3 is built from 16 residues. CDR3 amino acids: CASSPRLAGATDTQYF. CDR3 bases: TGCGCCAGCAGCCCACGACTAGCGGGGGCGACAGATACGCAGTATTTT.